This TCR beta chain stems from a study of blood T cell repertoires in COVID-19. Unmatched junction bases numbered 10, after V lost 3 bases and J lost 6 bases. CDR1 is LGHDT and CDR2 is YNNKEL in the germline V gene (reference sequence). This CDR3 is built from 15 residues. Original processing methods: Estimated nucleated cell counts came from reference gene primer amplification. TCRdb keeps only in-frame clones here, not all; method: immunoSEQ multiplex PCR. The V and J calls and clone size are taken from that table; D and trimming were inferred from the DNA. The sample carries roughly 220,000 clones, approximately 86% recorded once.

This TCR was sampled from a woman in her fifties or sixties with acute COVID-19. The sequencing input was PBMCs or T cells enriched from blood (not recorded which). V is TRBV3-1 (or the pseudogene TRBV3-2) and J is TRBJ2-7; TRBD1 agrees at 8 bases. The CDR3 DNA sequence: TGTGCCAGCAGCCATGGAGGACAGGGAGGAGGCGAGCAGTACTTC. Encoded protein: CASSHGGQGGGEQYF.